What follows describes a single TCR beta chain. Clones were sequenced by immunoSEQ multiplex PCR, and TCRdb holds only the in-frame ones, with some missing. This table has approximately 210,000 clones, around 84% appearing once. The CDR3 sequence is 16 residues long. Germline V gives CDR1 KGHDR, CDR2 SFDVKD. The V and J ends lost 2 bases and 6 bases, in that order; junction bases with no gene match: 6. The source of the sample is a study of blood T cell repertoires in COVID-19. Sequences were obtained from peripheral blood. J is TRBJ2-1 and V is TRBV24-1, with TRBD2 matching over 10 bases. This TCR derives from a man aged 45-65 years with COVID-19, enrolled during active disease. In DNA form, the CDR3 reads TGTGCCACCAGTGATTCTAGCGGGAGATTTAGCAATGAGCAGTTCTTC. Translated: CATSDSSGRFSNEQFF.